Each of the 12 T cell receptor beta chains below was sequenced from the same sample in a study of vaccination and CD4 T cells after COVID-19. The antigens these receptors bind are not known. Stated treatment: roughly ten-day PBMC culture with coronavirus spike peptide pools or control peptides (ViraFEST assay). The study sequenced cultured CD4+ T cell DNA using the Oncomine TCR Beta short-read assay. TCRdb redid the calling of the PCR reads with MiXCR, one entry per CDR3 protein. Among more than 9,500 distinct CDR3 sequences listed, roughly 60% were seen once. The specimen sequenced was CD4+ T cells from blood, cultured in vitro. All receptors come from a human donor who had recovered from COVID-19.

The rearrangement joins TRBV28 to TRBJ1-5; D is uncertain. Germline CDR1 reads MDHEN; CDR2 reads SYDVKM. Trimming took off 6 bases at V and 1 base at J, with 7 bases between the two ends. This CDR3 spans 13 amino acids. The CDR3 nucleotides read TGTGCCAGCAGGGGTAGGAGCAATCAGCCCCAGCATTTT. This codes for CASRGRSNQPQHF.

The chain couples TRBV6-2 or TRBV6-3 to TRBJ2-3, with D possibly being TRBD2 (5 bases). V was pared by 8 bases and J by 1 base, with 16 bases between. The CDR3 totals 15 residues. Germline lookup yields CDR1 MNHEY and CDR2 SVGEGT. CDR3 nucleotides: TGTGCCAGCCTGAGTTGGGGAGAGGGCACAGATACGCAGTATTTT. Amino acids: CASLSWGEGTDTQYF.

The chain is built from TRBV11-3 and TRBJ2-2; 11 nucleotides match TRBD2. This CDR3 region has 17 residues. The germline V gene encodes CDR1 SGHNT and CDR2 YENEEA. V trimming: 4 bases; J trimming: 4 bases; junction bases outside the gene matches: 8. The CDR3 sequence: CASSSALAGGPTGELFF. CDR3 DNA: TGTGCCAGCAGCTCCGCTTTAGCGGGAGGGCCCACCGGGGAGCTGTTTTTT.

By frequency in the sample, this clonotype is large (0.1 to 1%). The CDR3 bases are TGCAGTGCCGATCCCGACAGGTCCTATGGCTACACCTTC. Protein product: CSADPDRSYGYTF. The rearrangement links TRBV20-1 to TRBJ1-2, with a weak D call TRBD1 (6 bases). Germline V gives CDR1 DFQATT, CDR2 SNEGSKA (reference sequence). The V and J ends lost 6 bases and 4 bases respectively, with 15 bases between them. The CDR3 extends over 13 amino acids.

This clonotype showed up just a few times. The chain is built from TRBV6-1 and TRBJ2-5; no reliable D call. The CDR3 runs 12 residues. Germline V gives CDR1 MNHNS, CDR2 SASEGT. The germline V and J ends were trimmed by 2 bases and 5 bases, with 6 bases remaining between them. CDR3 loop: CASSESWETQYF. The CDR3 DNA sequence: TGTGCCAGCAGTGAATCCTGGGAGACCCAGTACTTC.

The chain couples TRBV12-3 or TRBV12-4 to TRBJ2-7, with a weak D call TRBD2 (6 bases). This CDR3 is built from 13 residues. V dropped 4 bases and J dropped 9 bases, with 16 bases sitting between them. This CDR3 reads CASSSNYDGGQYF. In nucleotides, the CDR3 is TGTGCCAGCAGTTCCAACTACGACGGGGGGCAGTACTTC.

The rearrangement joins TRBV2 to TRBJ2-3; D ambiguous. With 1 base removed from V and 7 bases from J, the gap between germline ends came to 3 bases. The CDR3 has 11 amino acids. Germline V gene data show CDR1 as SNHLY and CDR2 as FYNNEI. Here the CDR3 reads CASSEEHTQYF. CDR3 bases: TGTGCCAGCAGTGAAGAGCATACGCAGTATTTT.

V is TRBV20-1 and J is TRBJ2-3; possible D gene TRBD2, 5 bases. Trimming stripped 6 bases from V and 3 bases from J, with 19 bases between. The V gene's germline CDR1 is DFQATT and CDR2 SNEGSKA (reference sequence). The CDR3 length is 15 residues. Here the CDR3 reads CSAIVGSAWTDTQYF. As DNA, the CDR3 is TGCAGTGCGATTGTCGGTAGCGCATGGACAGATACGCAGTATTTT.

This clonotype was counted between two and nine times. CDR3 in DNA: TGTGCCAGCAGCCCGGAGTGGACCGGGGAGCTGTTTTTT. This encodes CASSPEWTGELFF. The chain recombines TRBV7-9 with TRBJ2-2; D is ambiguous. With 5 bases removed from V and 5 bases from J, the gap between germline ends came to 9 bases. Germline V lookup: CDR1 SEHNR, CDR2 FQNEAQ (reference sequence). The CDR3 totals 13 residues. The full variable domain, with the rest looked up from reference TRBV7-9 and TRBJ2-2, is DTGVSQNPRHKITKRGQNVTFRCDPISEHNRLYWYRQTLGQGPEFLTYFQNEAQLEKSRLLSDRFSAERPKGSFSTLEIQRTEQGDSAMYLCASSPEWTGELFFGEGSRLTVL.

The genes are TRBV6-1 and TRBJ1-1, with D unresolved. Germline CDR1 is MNHNS and CDR2 is SASEGT. Trimming shortened V by 7 bases and J by 7 bases, and 10 bases separated the two germline ends. The CDR3 runs to 11 residues. The CDR3 DNA reads TGTGCCAGCATCGGGATAGATGAAGCTTTCTTT. This sequence encodes CASIGIDEAFF.

The chain employs TRBV2 and TRBJ2-3; D ambiguous. The length of the CDR3 is 11 residues. Germline V gene sequence: CDR1 SNHLY, CDR2 FYNNEI. Trimming took 6 bases from V and 10 from J, leaving 11 bases between them. The CDR3 DNA reads TGTGCCAGCAGCGTCTACAACGCGCAGTATTTT. Translation: CASSVYNAQYF. Looking up the rest from reference TRBV2 and TRBJ2-3 gives the full variable domain: EPEVTQTPSHQVTQMGQEVILRCVPISNHLYFYWYRQILGQKVEFLVSFYNNEISEKSEIFDDQFSVERPDGSNFTLKIRSTKLEDSAMYFCASSVYNAQYFGPGTRLTVL.

The chain recombines TRBV7-2 with TRBJ1-4; TRBD1 matches 9 bases. Germline V CDR1 and CDR2: SGHTA, FQGNSA. V lost 5 bases to trimming and J lost 7 bases; unmatched junction nucleotides: 11. This CDR3 comprises 16 residues. The CDR3 spells CASSATTGTGIEKLFF. DNA for the CDR3: TGTGCCAGCAGCGCGACCACCGGGACAGGGATTGAAAAACTGTTTTTT.